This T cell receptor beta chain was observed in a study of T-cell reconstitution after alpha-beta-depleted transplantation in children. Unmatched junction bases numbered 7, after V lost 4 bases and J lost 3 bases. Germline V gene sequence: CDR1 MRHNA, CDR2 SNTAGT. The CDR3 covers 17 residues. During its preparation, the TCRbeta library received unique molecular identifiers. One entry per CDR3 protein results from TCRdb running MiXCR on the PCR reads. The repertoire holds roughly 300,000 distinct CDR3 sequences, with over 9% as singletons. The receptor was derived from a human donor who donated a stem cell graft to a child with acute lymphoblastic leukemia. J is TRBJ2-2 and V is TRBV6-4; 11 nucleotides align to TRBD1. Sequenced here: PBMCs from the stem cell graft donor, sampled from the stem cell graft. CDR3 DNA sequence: TGTGCCAGCAGTGCGGACAGGGGGCTAGTAGACACCGGGGAGCTGTTTTTT. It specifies CASSADRGLVDTGELFF.